These T cell receptor beta chains were read from a single sample in a study of blood T cell repertoires in COVID-19. Using immunoSEQ multiplex PCR, the repertoire was profiled, and TCRdb retains in-frame clones only, with some absent. Of 160,000 or so clones listed, over 70% are singletons. The sequencing input was PBMCs or T cells enriched from blood (not recorded which). The source of these receptors is a woman in her 40s with acute COVID-19. Each CDR3 is given with its conserved first and last residue. Each record gives: V gene, CDR3 protein.

v_gene: TRBV7-3
CDR3aa: CASSAPGLGDEQFF

v_gene: TRBV7-9
CDR3aa: CASSPGVAGYYEQYF

v_gene: TRBV5-4
CDR3aa: CASSLGQGPPDGTQYF

v_gene: TRBV20-1
CDR3aa: CSASGGRVSQETQYF

v_gene: TRBV7-8
CDR3aa: CASSLGQGFYNSPLHF

v_gene: TRBV28
CDR3aa: CASRSSDRINYGYTF

v_gene: TRBV7-9
CDR3aa: CASSPPVGGHYGYTF

v_gene: TRBV13
CDR3aa: CASSFKTSGRVVWGTDTQYF

v_gene: TRBV20-1
CDR3aa: CSASTSGRNEQYF

v_gene: TRBV5-1
CDR3aa: CASSFYSQGSGELFF

v_gene: TRBV27
CDR3aa: CASSKDRLGSHEYYGYTF

v_gene: TRBV5-6
CDR3aa: CASSLARGTGVVQPQHF

v_gene: TRBV2
CDR3aa: CASSEIKEGARYGYTF

v_gene: TRBV30
CDR3aa: CAWSVPHTGGPYNEQFF

v_gene: TRBV2
CDR3aa: CASSDPRGSLRADTQYF

v_gene: TRBV2
CDR3aa: CASSVPDRVGTHEQYF

v_gene: TRBV6-5
CDR3aa: CASLPEPIYGYTF

v_gene: TRBV2
CDR3aa: CASRGTGSVYQPQHF

v_gene: TRBV21-1
CDR3aa: CASVSTSGANVLTF

v_gene: TRBV28
CDR3aa: CASSTPGQREPYNEQFF

v_gene: TRBV6-5
CDR3aa: CASSLVFSGYTF

v_gene: TRBV6-5
CDR3aa: CASTEQGSRSGYTF

v_gene: TRBV2
CDR3aa: CASSNRVNNQPQHF

v_gene: TRBV19
CDR3aa: CASSEGGKARATIEAFF

v_gene: TRBV25-1
CDR3aa: CASSDYAGNTIYF

v_gene: TRBV4-2
CDR3aa: CASSQERLAVTDTQYF

v_gene: TRBV9
CDR3aa: CASSRTPGSDEQYF

v_gene: TRBV9
CDR3aa: CASSDGSNTGELFF

v_gene: TRBV10-2
CDR3aa: CASRQGPQYGYTF

v_gene: TRBV30
CDR3aa: CAWSVKDMNTEAFF

v_gene: TRBV25-1
CDR3aa: CASSEIGSGSVGEQFF

v_gene: TRBV10-2
CDR3aa: CASGGEYF

v_gene: TRBV18
CDR3aa: CASSLGQGATDTQYF

v_gene: TRBV6-5
CDR3aa: CASSYSGPIGGGYTF

v_gene: TRBV7-3
CDR3aa: CASSLAGANTGELFF